The 27 T cell receptor beta chains given below trace back to one sample, sequenced in a study of shared clonotypes between healthy human individuals. Naivety among CD8 cells was defined by CD45RO negativity and positive CCR7 selection, thereby excluding terminally differentiated effector memory CD45RA+ cells. The assay was immunoSEQ multiplex PCR, and TCRdb's table has in-frame clones only and misses some. The sample lists around 2,100,000 clones; about 95% were seen once. Sequencing was done on a sample of naive CD8+ T cells sorted from blood. The receptors shown here come from a man younger than 30 in good health.

The chain carries TRBV7-9 and TRBJ2-3, with a weak D call TRBD2 (6 bases). The CDR3 consists of 17 residues. Per germline, CDR1 SEHNR and CDR2 FQNEAQ (reference sequence). Between the trimmed V and J ends, which lost 0 bases and 6 bases, there was a span of 19 bases. CDR3 DNA sequence: TGTGCCAGCAGCTTAGCGTTCGGCGCTAGCGAGGAGGATACGCAGTATTTT. Its translation: CASSLAFGASEEDTQYF.

The chain has TRBV28 and TRBJ2-5; D remains unclear. The CDR3 has 12 amino acids. Germline V CDR1 and CDR2: MDHEN, SYDVKM. The V end was cut by 1 base, the J end by 5 bases, with 5 bases between. The CDR3 loop is CASSLFWETQYF. The CDR3 DNA is TGTGCCAGCAGTTTATTCTGGGAGACCCAGTACTTC.

The chain carries TRBV14 and TRBJ1-1; unclear D gene. The CDR3 is 15 amino acids. V gave up 0 bases and J gave up 3 bases, with 11 bases separating them. CDR1 and CDR2 (germline): SGHDN, FVKESK. The CDR3 is CASSQDPAGYTEAFF. CDR3 in DNA: TGTGCCAGCAGCCAAGACCCGGCAGGTTACACTGAAGCTTTCTTT.

The V and J genes are TRBV9 and TRBJ2-5; 16 nucleotides agree with TRBD2. The V gene end was trimmed by 4 bases and the J gene end by 2 bases; junction bases not matched to a gene: 8. Germline V gives CDR1 SGDLS, CDR2 YYNGEE. CDR3 length: 18 amino acids. As DNA, the CDR3 is TGTGCCAGCAGCCCCGGGACTAGCGGGGGGGGGTTGCAAGAGACCCAGTACTTC. Encoded protein: CASSPGTSGGGLQETQYF.

The chain joins TRBV6-1 to TRBJ2-7; D remains unclear. Trimming removed 4 bases from V and 7 bases from J, with 11 bases in between. Germline V gives CDR1 MNHNS, CDR2 SASEGT. This CDR3 is 12 amino acids long. The CDR3 bases are TGTGCCAGCAGTGGGCTTAGTTTGGAGCAGTACTTC. As protein: CASSGLSLEQYF.

CDR3 sequence: CASSVGGYFYNEQFF. As DNA, the CDR3 is TGTGCCAGCAGCGTAGGAGGCTACTTTTACAATGAGCAGTTCTTC. The rearrangement joins TRBV9 to TRBJ2-1, with D unresolved. The V gene lost 0 bases and the J gene lost 4 bases, with 11 bases spanning the gap. Per germline, CDR1 SGDLS and CDR2 YYNGEE. CDR3 size: 15 residues.

The CDR3 DNA is TGTGCCAGCAGCAAACAGGCGATCCAAGAGACCCAGTACTTC. Translated, it gives CASSKQAIQETQYF. The chain has TRBV21-1 and TRBJ2-5; TRBD1 reflects the table's D call only, with no check against the DNA. TRBV21-1 is deemed a pseudogene. This CDR3 contains 14 residues.

The chain is built from TRBV5-1 and TRBJ2-7, with 9 nucleotides matching TRBD1. V shed 0 bases, J shed 5 bases, and the junction held 9 bases outside the gene matches. This CDR3 comprises 16 residues. The germline V gene encodes CDR1 SGHRS and CDR2 YFSETQ. CDR3 DNA: TGCGCCAGCAGCTTGGATCCCGGGACAGGGTTCCACGAGCAGTACTTC. The encoded protein is CASSLDPGTGFHEQYF.

This clone was detected once. The CDR3 DNA sequence: TGCGCCAGCAGCCCCCTGGACAGGGGACCCTACGAGCAGTACTTC. Translation: CASSPLDRGPYEQYF. The chain recombines TRBV4-1 with TRBJ2-7; 9 bases fit TRBD1. CDR1 and CDR2 (germline): MGHRA, YSYEKL. The V gene end was trimmed by 4 bases and the J gene end by 2 bases; junction bases not matched to a gene: 6. The CDR3 covers 15 residues.

The V gene is TRBV5-6, the J gene TRBJ2-2; 8 nucleotides match TRBD2. Germline trimming cut 1 base from V and 6 bases from J; bases unmatched to any gene: 8. The germline CDR1 and CDR2 sequences are SGHDT and YYEEEE. The CDR3 is 16 amino acids. For the CDR3, the DNA is TGTGCCAGCAGCTTGAAGGCTAGCGGGTTTTCCGGGGAGCTGTTTTTT. Translated: CASSLKASGFSGELFF.

The J gene is TRBJ1-6, the V gene TRBV30; 7 bases align to TRBD1. Per the germline V gene, CDR1 is GTSNPN and CDR2 is SVGIG (reference sequence). The CDR3 runs 13 residues. The CDR3 protein is CASRTGLWSPLHF. CDR3 DNA sequence: TGTGCTTCCCGGACAGGACTCTGGTCACCCCTCCACTTT.

The gene calls are TRBV28 and TRBJ1-1; D unresolved. V lost 4 bases and J lost 4, with 19 bases in between. Germline CDR1 MDHEN, CDR2 SYDVKM. The CDR3 consists of 16 residues. The CDR3, as DNA: TGTGCCAGCAGTTCCCCCCCAGCGACCGCGGGCACTGAAGCTTTCTTT. Protein: CASSSPPATAGTEAFF. Together with reference TRBV28 and TRBJ1-1, the CDR3 gives the full variable domain: DVKVTQSSRYLVKRTGEKVFLECVQDMDHENMFWYRQDPGLGLRLIYFSYDVKMKEKGDIPEGYSVSREKKERFSLILESASTNQTSMYLCASSSPPATAGTEAFFGQGTRLTVV.

The chain joins TRBV9 to TRBJ1-6; no definite D call. Trimming took off 5 bases at V and 8 bases at J, with 23 bases between the two ends. The V gene's germline CDR1 is SGDLS and CDR2 YYNGEE. CDR3 size: 17 residues. The CDR3 DNA reads as TGTGCCAGCAGTGTCCAAGAAGGAATCGATCACTATTCACCCCTCCACTTT. Amino acid sequence: CASSVQEGIDHYSPLHF.

The chain has TRBV5-6 and TRBJ2-7, with TRBD1 identical over 7 bases. The CDR3 spans 14 residues. The V gene end was trimmed by 2 bases and the J gene end by 4 bases; junction bases not matched to a gene: 6. CDR1 is SGHDT and CDR2 is YYEEEE in the germline V gene. The CDR3 DNA reads TGTGCCAGCAGCTTCTCCGGGACAGAATACGAGCAGTACTTC. This encodes CASSFSGTEYEQYF.

This clone is a singleton in its sample. The V and J genes are TRBV13 and TRBJ2-7; perhaps TRBD1 as D (6 bases). CDR3 length equals 16 residues. Deletions cut 3 bases from V and 0 bases from J, with 15 bases between. CDR1 is PRHDT, CDR2 FYEKMQ, per germline (reference sequence). CDR3 protein: CASSFRQDGSSYEQYF. CDR3 nucleotide sequence: TGTGCCAGCAGCTTCAGACAGGACGGAAGCTCCTACGAGCAGTACTTC.

The chain joins TRBV19 to TRBJ2-7; D gene ambiguous. Germline CDR1 LNHDA, CDR2 SQIVND (reference sequence). The V end lost 4 bases, the J end lost 0 bases, and 13 bases lay between the germline ends. This CDR3 has 15 amino acids. CDR3 coding DNA: TGTGCCAGTAGTACCTCCAGCCTCGGCTCCTACGAGCAGTACTTC. It specifies CASSTSSLGSYEQYF.

The chain has TRBV4-1 and TRBJ1-1, with a tentative D call TRBD1 (6 bases). The ends were cut back, 0 bases at V and 5 bases at J, with 13 bases in the middle. The CDR3 totals 15 residues. Germline CDR1 and CDR2: MGHRA and YSYEKL. CDR3 protein: CASSQEEGGGTEAFF. CDR3 in DNA: TGCGCCAGCAGCCAAGAGGAAGGGGGAGGAACTGAAGCTTTCTTT.

J is TRBJ2-5 and V is TRBV28; a possible D gene is TRBD1 (6 bases). Germline V CDR1 and CDR2: MDHEN, SYDVKM. The V gene lost 2 bases and the J gene lost 3 bases, with 10 bases spanning the gap. The CDR3 is 14 amino acids. The CDR3 spells CASSLRGTEETQYF. The CDR3 nucleotides are TGTGCCAGCAGTTTAAGGGGGACGGAAGAGACCCAGTACTTC.

The chain combines TRBV6-1 with TRBJ2-7; possible D gene TRBD1, 6 bases. This CDR3 spans 13 amino acids. CDR1 is MNHNS, CDR2 SASEGT, per germline. The V end lost 3 bases, the J end lost 7 bases, and 13 bases lay between the germline ends. The CDR3 DNA reads as TGTGCCAGCAGTGATGCAACAGGGTGGGAGCAGTACTTC. It translates to CASSDATGWEQYF.

This clone was recorded once. The genes are TRBV5-4 and TRBJ2-1; D may be TRBD1 or TRBD2 (5 bases each). CDR1 and CDR2 (germline): SGHNT, YYREEE (reference sequence). This CDR3 is 15 amino acids long. V was cut by 4 bases and J by 6 bases, with 17 bases left in between. CDR3 residues: CASSGTRDVFNEQFF. The CDR3 nucleotides read TGTGCCAGCAGCGGAACCCGGGACGTTTTCAATGAGCAGTTCTTC.

V and J are TRBV10-1 and TRBJ1-1; D is perhaps TRBD1 (6 bases). Germline V CDR1 and CDR2: WNHNN, SYGVQD (reference sequence). Trimming removed 2 bases at V and 7 bases at J, with 11 bases between. The CDR3 covers 13 residues. The chain's CDR3 is CASSEIEGGEAFF. Written as DNA, the CDR3 is TGCGCCAGCAGTGAGATAGAAGGGGGTGAAGCTTTCTTT.

The chain couples TRBV13 to TRBJ1-1; D ambiguous. V dropped 5 bases and J dropped 8 bases, with 12 bases sitting between them. CDR1 and CDR2 (germline): PRHDT, FYEKMQ (reference sequence). The CDR3 is made up of 12 amino acids. CDR3 in amino acids: CASSRHETEAFF. In DNA form, the CDR3 reads TGTGCCAGCAGCCGACACGAGACAGAAGCTTTCTTT.

This rearrangement joins TRBV5-6 to TRBJ2-5; D is unclear. Germline CDR1 is SGHDT and CDR2 is YYEEEE. Trimming left V 3 bases short and J 4 bases short, with 10 bases between. The CDR3 contains 13 residues. The CDR3 coding sequence is TGTGCCAGCAGCTACAGCTTCTTAGAGACCCAGTACTTC. It encodes CASSYSFLETQYF.

CDR3 bases: TGTGCCAGCAGCCATGGGGGAGACGCAGATACGCAGTATTTT. Protein sequence: CASSHGGDADTQYF. The chain is built from TRBV16 and TRBJ2-3; D assignment may be TRBD1 or TRBD2 (5 bases each). Trimming pared 3 bases from V and 4 bases from J, leaving 11 bases between. The germline V gene encodes CDR1 KGHSY and CDR2 FQNENV. The CDR3 sequence is 14 residues long.

This clone showed up just once. This CDR3 is also generated by other DNA sequences in the sample. This chain connects TRBV9 to TRBJ2-1; tentative D call: TRBD1 (5 bases). This CDR3 has 14 residues. The germline V and J ends were trimmed by 0 bases and 4 bases, with 8 bases remaining between them. Germline CDR1 and CDR2: SGDLS and YYNGEE. DNA of the CDR3: TGTGCCAGCAGCGTAGAGGGGTCTTACAATGAGCAGTTCTTC. It yields the protein CASSVEGSYNEQFF.

The chain employs TRBV6-1 and TRBJ1-1; D might be TRBD1 (6 bases). V lost 5 bases to trimming and J lost 4 bases, with 14 bases between them. The CDR3 runs to 14 residues. Germline V CDR1 and CDR2: MNHNS, SASEGT. CDR3 loop: CASSSRTAGTEAFF. The CDR3 coding sequence is TGTGCCAGCAGTTCCCGGACAGCGGGCACTGAAGCTTTCTTT.

This chain links TRBV13 with TRBJ1-2; D is ambiguous. The CDR3 has 13 amino acids. V lost 5 bases to trimming and J lost 8 bases, with 15 bases between them. Germline CDR1 and CDR2: PRHDT and FYEKMQ (reference sequence). CDR3 in DNA: TGTGCCAGCAGCCCCCCGGAGGGCCCGGGCTACACCTTC. It encodes CASSPPEGPGYTF.